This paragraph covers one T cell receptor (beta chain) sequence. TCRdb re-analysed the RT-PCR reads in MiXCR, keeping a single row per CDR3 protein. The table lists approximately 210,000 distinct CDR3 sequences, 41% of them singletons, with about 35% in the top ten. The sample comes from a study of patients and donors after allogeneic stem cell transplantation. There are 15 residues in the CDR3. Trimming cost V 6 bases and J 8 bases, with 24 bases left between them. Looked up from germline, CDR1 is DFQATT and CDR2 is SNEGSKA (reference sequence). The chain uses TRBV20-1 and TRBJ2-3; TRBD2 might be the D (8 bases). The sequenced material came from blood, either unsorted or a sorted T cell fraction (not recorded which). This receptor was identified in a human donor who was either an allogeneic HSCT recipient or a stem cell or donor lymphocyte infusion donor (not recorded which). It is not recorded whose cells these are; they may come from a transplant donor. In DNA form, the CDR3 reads TGCAGTGCCGTACGGGGGGGGACAGCGGCGGGTACGCAGTATTTT. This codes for CSAVRGGTAAGTQYF.